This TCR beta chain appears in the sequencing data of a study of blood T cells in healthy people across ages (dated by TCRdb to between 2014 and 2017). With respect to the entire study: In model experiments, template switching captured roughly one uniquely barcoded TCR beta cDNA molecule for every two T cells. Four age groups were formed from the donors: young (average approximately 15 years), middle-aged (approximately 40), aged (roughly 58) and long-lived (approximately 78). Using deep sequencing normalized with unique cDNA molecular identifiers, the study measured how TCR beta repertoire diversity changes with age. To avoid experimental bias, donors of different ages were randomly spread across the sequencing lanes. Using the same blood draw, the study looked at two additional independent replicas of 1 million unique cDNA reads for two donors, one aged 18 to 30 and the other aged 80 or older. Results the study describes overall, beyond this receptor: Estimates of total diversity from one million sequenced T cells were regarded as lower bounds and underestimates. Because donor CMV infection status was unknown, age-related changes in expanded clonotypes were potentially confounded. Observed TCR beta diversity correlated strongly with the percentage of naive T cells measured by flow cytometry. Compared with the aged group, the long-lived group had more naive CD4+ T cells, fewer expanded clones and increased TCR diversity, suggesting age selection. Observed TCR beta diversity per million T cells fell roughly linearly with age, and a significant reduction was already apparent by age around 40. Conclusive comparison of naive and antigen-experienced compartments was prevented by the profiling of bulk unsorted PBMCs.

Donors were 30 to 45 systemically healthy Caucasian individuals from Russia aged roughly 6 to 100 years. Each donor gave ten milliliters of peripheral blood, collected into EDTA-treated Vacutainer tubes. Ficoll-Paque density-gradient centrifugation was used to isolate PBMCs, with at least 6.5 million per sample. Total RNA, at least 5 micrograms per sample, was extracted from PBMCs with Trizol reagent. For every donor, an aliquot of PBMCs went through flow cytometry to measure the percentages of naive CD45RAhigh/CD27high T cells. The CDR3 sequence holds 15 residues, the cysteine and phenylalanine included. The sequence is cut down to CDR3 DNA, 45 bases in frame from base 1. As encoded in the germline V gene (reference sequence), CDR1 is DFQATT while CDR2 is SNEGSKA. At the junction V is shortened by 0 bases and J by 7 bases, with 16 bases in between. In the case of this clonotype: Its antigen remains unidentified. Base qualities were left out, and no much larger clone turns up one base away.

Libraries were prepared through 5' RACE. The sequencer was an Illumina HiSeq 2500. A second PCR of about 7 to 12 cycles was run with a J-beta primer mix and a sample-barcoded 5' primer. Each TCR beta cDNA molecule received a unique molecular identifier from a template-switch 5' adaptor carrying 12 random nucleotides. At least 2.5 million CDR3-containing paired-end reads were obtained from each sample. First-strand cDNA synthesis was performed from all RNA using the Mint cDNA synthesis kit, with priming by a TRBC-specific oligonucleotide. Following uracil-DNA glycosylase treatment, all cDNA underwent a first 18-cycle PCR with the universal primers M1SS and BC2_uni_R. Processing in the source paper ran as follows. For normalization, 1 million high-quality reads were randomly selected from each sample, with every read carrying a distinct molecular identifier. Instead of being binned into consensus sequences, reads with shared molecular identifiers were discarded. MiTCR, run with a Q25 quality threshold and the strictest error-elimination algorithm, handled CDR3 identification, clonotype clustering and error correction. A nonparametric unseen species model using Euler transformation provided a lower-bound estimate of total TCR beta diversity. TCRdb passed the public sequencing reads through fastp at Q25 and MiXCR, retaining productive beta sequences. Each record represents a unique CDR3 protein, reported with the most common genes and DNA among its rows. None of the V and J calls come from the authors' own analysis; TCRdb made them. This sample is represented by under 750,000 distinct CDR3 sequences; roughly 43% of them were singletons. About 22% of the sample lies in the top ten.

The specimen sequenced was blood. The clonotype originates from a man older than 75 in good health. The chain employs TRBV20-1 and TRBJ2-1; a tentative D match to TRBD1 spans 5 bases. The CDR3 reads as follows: CSARDGQGLRNEQFF. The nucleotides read TGCAGTGCTAGAGATGGGCAGGGTCTGAGGAATGAGCAGTTCTTC.